The T cell receptor beta chain under discussion was sequenced for a study of blood T cell repertoires in COVID-19. Background on the study: Sources were T cells, B-cell-depleted T cells, or PBMCs; the material itself was cDNA or gDNA.

Categorization into cohorts depended on clinical history that participants reported. Two negative PCRs, clearance, or symptom resolution characterized the recovered Cohort 3 donors. Original analysis: Reference gene primer amplification gave nucleated cell count estimates. Generated by immunoSEQ multiplex PCR, the TCRdb table keeps only in-frame clones and is missing some. V and J calls and clone size are those listed in that table; D and trimming were worked out from the DNA. The table records around 300,000 clones, roughly nine tenths of them present only once. Trimming shortened V by 7 bases and J by 5 bases, and 21 bases separated the two germline ends. Germline CDR1 SGHTA, CDR2 FQGNSA. The CDR3 length is 16 residues.

This sequence was found in a woman aged 50 to 65 who had recovered from COVID-19. Sequenced material: PBMCs or T cells enriched from blood (not recorded which). This chain connects TRBV7-2 to TRBJ2-1; possible D gene TRBD1, 5 bases. As DNA, the CDR3 is TGTGCCAGCACCCCCGGCTGGGGCGCCGGTCACAATGAGCAGTTCTTC. The encoded protein is CASTPGWGAGHNEQFF.